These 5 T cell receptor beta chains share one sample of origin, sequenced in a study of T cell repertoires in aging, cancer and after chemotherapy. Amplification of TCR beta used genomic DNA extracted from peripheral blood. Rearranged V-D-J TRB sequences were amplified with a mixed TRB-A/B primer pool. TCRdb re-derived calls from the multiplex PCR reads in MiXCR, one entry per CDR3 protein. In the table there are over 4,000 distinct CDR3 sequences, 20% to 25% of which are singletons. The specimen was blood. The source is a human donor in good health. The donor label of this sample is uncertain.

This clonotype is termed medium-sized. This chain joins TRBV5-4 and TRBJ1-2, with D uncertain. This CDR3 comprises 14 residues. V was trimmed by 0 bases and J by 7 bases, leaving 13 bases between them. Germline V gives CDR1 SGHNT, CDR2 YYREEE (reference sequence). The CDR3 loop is CASSLEGVGSGYTF. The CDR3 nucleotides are TGTGCCAGCAGCTTGGAGGGAGTCGGCAGTGGCTACACCTTC.

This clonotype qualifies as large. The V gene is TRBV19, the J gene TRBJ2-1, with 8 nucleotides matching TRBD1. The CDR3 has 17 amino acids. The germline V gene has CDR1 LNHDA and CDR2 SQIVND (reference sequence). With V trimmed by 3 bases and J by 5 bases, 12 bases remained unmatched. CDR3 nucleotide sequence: TGTGCCAGTAGTATGGCAAGGACAGGGAGGACCAACAATGAGCAGTTCTTC. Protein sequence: CASSMARTGRTNNEQFF. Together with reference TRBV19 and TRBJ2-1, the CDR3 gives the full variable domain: DGGITQSPKYLFRKEGQNVTLSCEQNLNHDAMYWYRQDPGQGLRLIYYSQIVNDFQKGDIAEGYSVSREKKESFPLTVTSAQKNPTAFYLCASSMARTGRTNNEQFFGPGTRLTVL.

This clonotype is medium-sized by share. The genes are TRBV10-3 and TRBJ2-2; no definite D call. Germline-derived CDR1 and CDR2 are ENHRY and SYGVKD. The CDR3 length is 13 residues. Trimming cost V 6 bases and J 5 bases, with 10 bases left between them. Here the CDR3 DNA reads TGTGCCATCAGAGCTTACGAGACCGGGGAGCTGTTTTTT. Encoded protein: CAIRAYETGELFF.

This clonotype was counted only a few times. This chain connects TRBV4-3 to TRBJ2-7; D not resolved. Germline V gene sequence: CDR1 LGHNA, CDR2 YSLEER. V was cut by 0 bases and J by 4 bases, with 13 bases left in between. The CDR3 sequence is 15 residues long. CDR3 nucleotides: TGCGCCAGCAGCCAAGAGCTTGTCGGCAAATACGAGCAGTACTTC. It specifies CASSQELVGKYEQYF.

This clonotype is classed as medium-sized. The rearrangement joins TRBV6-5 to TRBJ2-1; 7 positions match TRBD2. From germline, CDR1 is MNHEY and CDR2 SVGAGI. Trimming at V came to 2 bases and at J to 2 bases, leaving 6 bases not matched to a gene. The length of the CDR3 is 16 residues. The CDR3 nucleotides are TGTGCCAGCAGTTACGGGGGGGGGTACACCTACAATGAGCAGTTCTTC. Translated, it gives CASSYGGGYTYNEQFF.